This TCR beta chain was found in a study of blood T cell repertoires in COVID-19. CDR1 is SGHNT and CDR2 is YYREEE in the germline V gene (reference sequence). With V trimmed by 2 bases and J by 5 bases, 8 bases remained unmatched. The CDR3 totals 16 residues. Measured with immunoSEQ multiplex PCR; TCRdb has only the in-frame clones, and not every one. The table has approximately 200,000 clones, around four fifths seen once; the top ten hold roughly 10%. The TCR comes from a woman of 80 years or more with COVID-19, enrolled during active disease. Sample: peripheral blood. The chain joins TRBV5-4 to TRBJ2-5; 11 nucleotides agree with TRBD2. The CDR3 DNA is TGTGCCAGCAGCTTTTATAGCGGGGGGGCCCTGGAGACCCAGTACTTC. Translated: CASSFYSGGALETQYF.